These 7 T cell receptor beta chains came from one sample sequenced in a study of cytomegalovirus exposure and HLA in healthy donors. Repertoires were generated with immunoSEQ multiplex PCR, while TCRdb's copy carries only in-frame clones and drops some. The sample lists 200,000 to 250,000 clones; 88% were seen once. The sequenced sample consisted of PBMCs. These receptors were obtained from a woman aged 18-29 years in good health and CMV-seronegative.

The chain recombines TRBV28 with TRBJ1-2; TRBD1 is a possible D gene (5 bases). Germline V gives CDR1 MDHEN, CDR2 SYDVKM. The germline V and J ends were trimmed by 1 base and 12 bases, with 21 bases remaining between them. The CDR3 is 15 residues long. The CDR3 sequence is CASSLSSGGIVSDTF. The CDR3 DNA is TGTGCCAGCAGTTTATCGTCGGGGGGGATCGTCAGCGACACCTTC.

The V gene is TRBV4-1, the J gene TRBJ1-3; possibly TRBD1 for D (6 bases). The CDR3 is 14 residues long. Trimming took 6 bases from V and 9 from J, leaving 18 bases between them. Germline loops: CDR1 MGHRA, CDR2 YSYEKL. The CDR3 spells CASREGGAVSTIYF. CDR3 nucleotide sequence: TGCGCCAGCAGAGAAGGGGGGGCTGTCAGCACCATATATTTT.

The chain carries TRBV28 and TRBJ2-1; D possibly corresponds to TRBD2 (5 bases). Looked up from germline, CDR1 is MDHEN and CDR2 is SYDVKM. The CDR3 consists of 15 residues. V dropped 7 bases and J dropped 3 bases, with 16 bases sitting between them. CDR3 loop: CASIGIGSGYNEQFF. Here the CDR3 DNA reads TGTGCCAGCATAGGGATCGGCAGCGGCTACAATGAGCAGTTCTTC.

The rearrangement uses TRBV2 and TRBJ1-4; no clear D gene. The CDR3 totals 14 residues. Trimming stripped 6 bases from V and 7 bases from J, with 15 bases between. CDR1 and CDR2 (germline): SNHLY, FYNNEI. Here the CDR3 DNA reads TGTGCCAGCAGCGCCGGGTCCCTGCTTGAAAAACTGTTTTTT. Protein product: CASSAGSLLEKLFF.

This chain links TRBV4-2 with TRBJ1-5; D is ambiguous. Germline V gene lookup returns CDR1 LGHNA and CDR2 YNFKEQ. The V end lost 1 base, the J end lost 0 bases, and 13 bases lay between the germline ends. The length of the CDR3 is 17 residues. The CDR3 protein is CASSQGSEPYSNQPQHF. CDR3 bases: TGTGCCAGCAGCCAAGGGAGCGAGCCGTATAGCAATCAGCCCCAGCATTTT.

This clone occurred once. The chain links TRBV5-6 to TRBJ2-7; 10 nucleotides agree with TRBD2. The CDR3 totals 16 residues. V lost 1 base, J lost 4 bases, and 8 bases stayed unmatched. Germline V gene lookup returns CDR1 SGHDT and CDR2 YYEEEE. The CDR3 loop is CASSLTLAGGTYEQYF. The CDR3 nucleotides are TGTGCCAGCAGCTTGACGTTAGCGGGAGGCACTTACGAGCAGTACTTC.

The rearrangement links TRBV7-6 to TRBJ2-1, with TRBD1 as a possible D gene (6 bases). Germline V gene sequence: CDR1 SGHVS, CDR2 FNYEAQ. The CDR3 has 15 amino acids. V lost 2 bases, J lost 8 bases, and 16 bases lay in between. CDR3 loop: CASSLRLQRQDEQFF. The CDR3 DNA follows: TGTGCCAGCAGCTTAAGACTTCAGCGACAGGATGAGCAGTTCTTC.